What follows describes a single TCR beta chain. Its antigen is unknown. At sampling all donors were nominally healthy, likely with unrecorded immune exposures. CDR3 size: 15 residues. Germline lookup yields CDR1 MGHRA and CDR2 YSYEKL. Germline trimming cut 0 bases from V and 7 bases from J; bases unmatched to any gene: 3. The data are from a study of cytomegalovirus exposure and HLA in healthy donors. Study-wide points: A later analysis associated around 17,000 TCR beta sequences with HLA alleles at a 0.05 false discovery rate. Specificity of a few CMV-associated chains for CMV antigens was verified in vitro.

13 Jbeta primers and 60 Vbeta primers were used for the PCR. Measured with immunoSEQ multiplex PCR; TCRdb has only the in-frame clones, and not every one. The sample consists of roughly 150,000 clones, roughly 80% of them appearing once. The material sequenced was PBMCs. This clonotype was obtained from a male donor in good health and CMV-seronegative. The chain has TRBV4-1 and TRBJ1-4; 9 positions match TRBD1. CDR3 residues: CASSQEGTGLEKLFF. DNA of the CDR3: TGCGCCAGCAGCCAAGAGGGGACAGGGCTTGAAAAACTGTTTTTT.